The 29 T cell receptor beta chains in this list originate from one sample, sequenced in a study of T-cell memory formation after mild COVID-19. TCRdb reanalysed the 5' RACE reads using MiXCR and keeps one entry per CDR3 protein. Here the sample spans approximately 450,000 distinct CDR3 sequences, over 15% being singletons. What was sequenced was PBMCs or a T cell subset sorted from them (not recorded which). These receptors were obtained from an adult woman who had mild COVID-19 (a few samples of this study predate the infection). Cell type and time point are not known.

V and J are TRBV3-1 and TRBJ1-5, with D perhaps matching TRBD1 (5 bases). V shed 3 bases and J shed 2 bases, with 11 bases lying between them. Germline V CDR1 and CDR2: LGHDT, YNNKEL (reference sequence). This CDR3 comprises 15 residues. CDR3 region: CASSQTGTGNQPQHF. DNA of the CDR3: TGTGCCAGCAGCCAGACCGGGACGGGCAATCAGCCCCAGCATTTT.

This clonotype was seen a handful of times. The CDR3 coding sequence is TGTGCCAGCAGCTTAGGACGAAGTTATCTCGAGCAGTACTTC. Translated: CASSLGRSYLEQYF. The J gene is TRBJ2-7, the V gene TRBV7-9; D is ambiguous. This CDR3 has 14 amino acids. Germline V gives CDR1 SEHNR, CDR2 FQNEAQ (reference sequence). The V and J ends lost 1 base and 6 bases respectively, with 13 bases between them.

This clonotype was counted between two and nine times. This chain links TRBV6-2 or TRBV6-3 with TRBJ1-2, with D perhaps matching TRBD1 (6 bases). CDR1 and CDR2 (germline): MNHEY, SVGEGT. The length of the CDR3 is 13 residues. The ends were cut back, 6 bases at V and 4 bases at J, with 12 bases in the middle. The CDR3 region is CASRRDNSYGYTF. As DNA, the CDR3 is TGTGCCAGCAGGCGGGACAATTCCTATGGCTACACCTTC.

The table lists this clonotype with a few counts. The rearrangement links TRBV7-2 to TRBJ2-4; TRBD2 matches 11 bases. The CDR3 runs 14 residues. The germline V gene has CDR1 SGHTA and CDR2 FQGNSA. V was clipped by 2 bases and J by 8 bases; unmatched bases: 2. CDR3 DNA sequence: TGTGCCAGCAGCTTAACTAGCGGGAGACACATTCAGTACTTC. It encodes CASSLTSGRHIQYF.

This chain links TRBV4-2 with TRBJ1-5, with unresolved D. Trimming shortened V by 4 bases and J by 7 bases, and 14 bases separated the two germline ends. The CDR3 has 14 amino acids. Germline CDR1 and CDR2: LGHNA and YNFKEQ. Here the CDR3 reads CASSPRSGGQPQHF. As DNA, the CDR3 is TGTGCCAGCAGCCCCCGTTCTGGCGGCCAGCCCCAGCATTTT.

The chain recombines TRBV24-1 with TRBJ2-7; D is possibly TRBD1 (5 bases). Germline assignment: CDR1 KGHDR and CDR2 SFDVKD. Deletions cut 0 bases from V and 2 bases from J, with 7 bases between. This CDR3 has 14 residues. The CDR3 here is CATSDLNRPYEQYF. The CDR3 coding sequence is TGTGCCACCAGTGATTTGAACAGGCCCTACGAGCAGTACTTC.

A few counts support this clonotype. The chain recombines TRBV6-6 with TRBJ1-2; D remains unclear. Deletions cut 0 bases from V and 1 base from J, with 9 bases between. The CDR3 consists of 15 residues. The V gene's germline CDR1 is MNHNY and CDR2 SVGAGI (reference sequence). DNA of the CDR3: TGTGCCAGCAGTTACTCATCAGGCGTTAACTATGGCTACACCTTC. This sequence encodes CASSYSSGVNYGYTF.

The V gene is TRBV2, the J gene TRBJ1-1, with a weak D call TRBD1 (5 bases). Per germline, CDR1 SNHLY and CDR2 FYNNEI. V dropped 6 bases and J dropped 1 base, with 24 bases sitting between them. The CDR3 sequence is 18 residues long. The CDR3 DNA is TGTGCCAGCAGGGTTGTGGAAACAGGTGATCCTGGGAACACTGAAGCTTTCTTT. This sequence encodes CASRVVETGDPGNTEAFF.

This clonotype appeared a few times. The chain has TRBV3-1 and TRBJ1-5; D gene ambiguous. Per the germline V gene, CDR1 is LGHDT and CDR2 is YNNKEL (reference sequence). This CDR3 contains 13 residues. Trimming took off 4 bases at V and 5 bases at J, with 9 bases between the two ends. The CDR3 spells CASSPTRYQPQHF. The CDR3, as DNA: TGTGCCAGCAGCCCCACCCGTTATCAGCCCCAGCATTTT. Supplemented by reference TRBV3-1 and TRBJ1-5, the full variable domain reads DTAVSQTPKYLVTQMGNDKSIKCEQNLGHDTMYWYKQDSKKFLKIMFSYNNKELIINETVPNRFSPKSPDKAHLNLHINSLELGDSAVYFCASSPTRYQPQHFGDGTRLSIL.

This clonotype was picked up a small number of times. The rearrangement joins TRBV11-1 to TRBJ2-3, with TRBD1 matching over 7 bases. The V gene end was trimmed by 3 bases and the J gene end by 2 bases; junction bases not matched to a gene: 5. The CDR3 is 15 amino acids. The germline V gene has CDR1 SGHAT and CDR2 FQDESV (reference sequence). CDR3 amino acids: CASSLGQIFTDTQYF. In DNA, the CDR3 is TGTGCCAGCAGCTTGGGACAGATCTTCACAGATACGCAGTATTTT.

This clonotype was counted a few times. This chain joins TRBV5-5 and TRBJ1-6; no reliable D call. The ends were cut back, 4 bases at V and 10 bases at J, with 15 bases in the middle. Germline V gives CDR1 SGHKS, CDR2 YYEKEE (reference sequence). The CDR3 has 14 amino acids. As DNA, the CDR3 is TGTGCCAGCAGCGGCGGCGGATGGACCTCACCCCTCCACTTT. Amino acid sequence: CASSGGGWTSPLHF. Drawing the rest from reference TRBV5-5 and TRBJ1-6, the complete variable domain is DAGVTQSPTHLIKTRGQQVTLRCSPISGHKSVSWYQQVLGQGPQFIFQYYEKEERGRGNFPDRFSARQFPNYSSELNVNALLLGDSALYLCASSGGGWTSPLHFGNGTRLTVT.

V gene TRBV11-2 combines with J gene TRBJ2-7; no definite D call. V lost 7 bases and J lost 0, with 10 bases in between. Looked up from germline, CDR1 is SGHAT and CDR2 is FQNNGV. The CDR3 has 13 residues. CDR3 nucleotide sequence: TGTGCCAGCAAAAACGTAAACTCCTACGAGCAGTACTTC. Protein product: CASKNVNSYEQYF.

This clonotype was seen a few times. The rearrangement links TRBV30 to TRBJ2-1; TRBD1 matches at 7 bases. Germline V CDR1 and CDR2: GTSNPN, SVGIG (reference sequence). The trim removed 1 base at V and 5 bases at J, leaving 5 bases unmatched. The CDR3 spans 14 residues. CDR3 in amino acids: CAWSEVGTDNEQFF. In DNA form, the CDR3 reads TGTGCCTGGAGTGAAGTTGGGACAGACAATGAGCAGTTCTTC.

This clonotype occurred a few times. The rearrangement joins TRBV12-3 or TRBV12-4 to TRBJ2-1; D is possibly TRBD2 (6 bases). The CDR3 has 14 residues. Trimming removed 6 bases from V and 5 bases from J, with 14 bases in between. The CDR3 is CASSVASENNEQFF. For the CDR3, the DNA is TGTGCCAGCAGCGTGGCTAGCGAGAACAATGAGCAGTTCTTC.

This clonotype was detected a few times. The chain carries TRBV11-2 and TRBJ2-2, with D possibly TRBD1 on 5 matching bases. From germline, CDR1 is SGHAT and CDR2 FQNNGV. V lost 5 bases, J lost 5 bases, and 12 bases lay in between. This CDR3 region has 14 residues. The CDR3 loop reads CASSTFQGTGELFF. CDR3 DNA: TGTGCCAGCAGCACTTTCCAGGGAACCGGGGAGCTGTTTTTT.

In its sample, this clonotype was seen many times. The chain joins TRBV7-2 to TRBJ2-7; no definite D call. Germline CDR1 and CDR2: SGHTA and FQGNSA. This CDR3 comprises 11 residues. Trimming shortened V by 3 bases and J by 5 bases, and 5 bases separated the two germline ends. CDR3 sequence reads: CASSFNHEQYF. CDR3 DNA sequence: TGTGCCAGCAGCTTTAACCACGAGCAGTACTTC.

This clonotype was counted at least ten times. The chain combines TRBV29-1 with TRBJ1-5; TRBD1 agrees at 9 bases. The CDR3 runs to 13 residues. The ends lost 7 bases at V and 4 bases at J; junction bases unmatched: 5. The V gene's germline CDR1 is SQVTM and CDR2 ANQGSEA. The CDR3 region is CSAGDRENQPQHF. The CDR3 DNA reads TGCAGCGCCGGGGACAGGGAGAATCAGCCCCAGCATTTT.

The chain employs TRBV5-1 and TRBJ2-1; possibly TRBD1 for D (5 bases). Between the trimmed V and J ends, which lost 4 bases and 5 bases, there was a span of 13 bases. The germline CDR1 and CDR2 sequences are SGHRS and YFSETQ. This CDR3 spans 14 amino acids. The CDR3 DNA follows: TGCGCCAGCAGCCCTGCGGACAACGACAATGAGCAGTTCTTC. As protein: CASSPADNDNEQFF.

The rearrangement links TRBV2 to TRBJ2-1; the D is unclear. The germline V gene encodes CDR1 SNHLY and CDR2 FYNNEI. With 8 bases removed from V and 12 bases from J, the gap between germline ends came to 14 bases. This CDR3 spans 11 amino acids. Here the CDR3 reads CASSGPLRQFF. In DNA, the CDR3 is TGTGCCAGCTCCGGACCTCTCAGGCAGTTCTTC.

This clonotype was observed a few times. The chain carries TRBV11-3 and TRBJ2-7, with D perhaps TRBD2 (5 bases). Germline values: CDR1 SGHNT, CDR2 YENEEA. The length of the CDR3 is 16 residues. The V gene lost 5 bases and the J gene lost 4 bases, with 21 bases spanning the gap. CDR3 in DNA: TGTGCCAGCAGCCCCGGCCGGAGGTCGTTGAGTTACGAGCAGTACTTC. It translates to CASSPGRRSLSYEQYF. Looking up the rest from reference TRBV11-3 and TRBJ2-7 gives the full variable domain: EAGVVQSPRYKIIEKKQPVAFWCNPISGHNTLYWYLQNLGQGPELLIRYENEEAVDDSQLPKDRFSAERLKGVDSTLKIQPAELGDSAVYLCASSPGRRSLSYEQYFGPGTRLTVT.

V usage is TRBV7-9 and J usage is TRBJ1-1; maybe TRBD1 (5 bases). The germline CDR1 and CDR2 sequences are SEHNR and FQNEAQ (reference sequence). The CDR3 extends over 14 amino acids. V dropped 1 base and J dropped 5 bases, with 11 bases sitting between them. CDR3 residues: CASSLDQGGTEAFF. In DNA form, the CDR3 reads TGTGCCAGCAGCTTAGACCAGGGTGGGACTGAAGCTTTCTTT.

This clonotype was detected ten times or more. V gene TRBV15 combines with J gene TRBJ2-1, with 7 bases lining up with TRBD2. CDR1 LNHNV and CDR2 YYDKDF come from the germline V gene (reference sequence). The CDR3 consists of 17 residues. The V and J ends lost 0 bases and 7 bases, in that order; junction bases with no gene match: 12. The CDR3 reads CATSRDLPAGIENEQFF. DNA for the CDR3: TGTGCCACCAGCAGAGATCTCCCAGCGGGGATCGAGAATGAGCAGTTCTTC.

The chain couples TRBV2 to TRBJ2-3; D unresolved. The CDR3 spans 12 residues. Germline loops: CDR1 SNHLY, CDR2 FYNNEI. V dropped 4 bases and J dropped 1 base, with 3 bases sitting between them. The CDR3 region has the DNA TGTGCCAGCAGTGTCCGCACAGATACGCAGTATTTT. Translation: CASSVRTDTQYF.

There are many counts of this clonotype. The gene calls are TRBV4-1 and TRBJ2-2; D call uncertain. V lost 0 bases and J lost 1, with 6 bases in between. CDR3 length: 15 residues. From germline, CDR1 is MGHRA and CDR2 YSYEKL. In nucleotides, the CDR3 is TGCGCCAGCAGCCAAGATGGAAGGAACACCGGGGAGCTGTTTTTT. This encodes CASSQDGRNTGELFF.

This clonotype occurred a few times. The chain uses TRBV6-5 and TRBJ1-1; possibly TRBD1 for D (6 bases). V lost 5 bases, J lost 8 bases, and 18 bases lay in between. CDR3 length: 14 amino acids. CDR1 and CDR2 from the germline V gene are MNHEY and SVGAGI. CDR3: CASSAYTTGKEAFF. In DNA form, the CDR3 reads TGTGCCAGCAGTGCTTACACAACAGGGAAGGAAGCTTTCTTT.

The chain couples TRBV9 to TRBJ1-4; 7 nucleotides align to TRBD1. This CDR3 is 14 amino acids long. Germline CDR1 and CDR2: SGDLS and YYNGEE. The junction had 7 bases not matched to a gene; V was cut back by 4 bases and J by 7 bases. The CDR3 DNA is TGTGCCAGCAGCCCAGGGGGGGGAAGTGAAAAACTGTTTTTT. Translated, it gives CASSPGGGSEKLFF.

The chain has TRBV6-6 and TRBJ1-2, with 8 positions matching TRBD1. V shed 4 bases and J 3 bases; nucleotides not matched to a gene: 7. CDR1 MNHNY and CDR2 SVGAGI come from the germline V gene (reference sequence). The CDR3 extends over 15 amino acids. The CDR3 is CASSSPGQADYGYTF. In DNA, the CDR3 is TGTGCCAGCAGTTCCCCGGGACAGGCGGACTATGGCTACACCTTC.

The chain is built from TRBV29-1 and TRBJ2-3; 8 positions agree with TRBD2. Germline V gene data show CDR1 as SQVTM and CDR2 as ANQGSEA. Unmatched junction bases numbered 6, after V lost 6 bases and J lost 4 bases. The CDR3 is 13 residues long. CDR3 DNA sequence: TGCAGCGTCGGGACTAGTGTCGCAGATACGCAGTATTTT. This codes for CSVGTSVADTQYF.

J is TRBJ1-1 and V is TRBV12-3 or TRBV12-4, with D unclear. V lost 2 bases, J lost 4 bases, and 11 bases lay in between. The CDR3 loop spans 14 amino acids. The CDR3 coding sequence is TGTGCCAGCAGTTTACCGGGGTCAAGCACTGAAGCTTTCTTT. Amino acid sequence: CASSLPGSSTEAFF.